This T cell receptor (beta chain) was identified during a study of cytomegalovirus exposure and HLA in healthy donors. Study-wide results and caveats: The study assumed roughly uniform donor sequencing depth for presence/absence analyses. The classifier was said to identify cytomegalovirus status with high specificity and sensitivity. Clonal expansion, a later analysis showed, was greater in HLA-associated TCR beta chains than in equally common others.

This clone was seen only once. Antigen unknown. Germline V CDR1 and CDR2: ENHRY, SYGVKD. This CDR3 has 14 amino acids. Trimming shortened V by 0 bases and J by 5 bases, and 8 bases separated the two germline ends. It was with 60 Vbeta and 13 Jbeta primers that the PCR ran. Assay: immunoSEQ multiplex PCR; the TCRdb copy retains only in-frame clones and omits some. The top ten hold about 4.1% of the sample, which has 110,000 to 150,000 clones, approximately 80% seen once. The rearrangement joins TRBV10-3 to TRBJ1-5; D ambiguous. This clonotype was sampled from a woman in her 40s in good health and CMV-seropositive. Sequenced sample: PBMCs. CDR3 DNA: TGTGCCATCAGTGAGTCGGCGGGAGATCAGCCCCAGCATTTT. The encoded protein is CAISESAGDQPQHF.